This T cell receptor beta chain stems from a study of T cell changes during pregnancy in multiple sclerosis. Sequenced by immunoSEQ multiplex PCR; TCRdb stores in-frame clones only, minus some. The sample includes around 27,000 clones, more than 80% of them seen just once. CDR3 size: 14 residues. Germline V gene lookup returns CDR1 SGHTA and CDR2 FQGNSA. V was cut by 2 bases and J by 0 bases, with 7 bases left in between. The clonotype originates from a female donor with multiple sclerosis, enrolled in a pregnancy study. The V and J genes are TRBV7-2 and TRBJ1-1; D unresolved. Material: CD4+ T cells from peripheral blood mononuclear cells, obtained in the first trimester of pregnancy. The CDR3 DNA reads as TGTGCCAGCAGCTTACTAGCTTTGAACACTGAAGCTTTCTTT. Protein product: CASSLLALNTEAFF.